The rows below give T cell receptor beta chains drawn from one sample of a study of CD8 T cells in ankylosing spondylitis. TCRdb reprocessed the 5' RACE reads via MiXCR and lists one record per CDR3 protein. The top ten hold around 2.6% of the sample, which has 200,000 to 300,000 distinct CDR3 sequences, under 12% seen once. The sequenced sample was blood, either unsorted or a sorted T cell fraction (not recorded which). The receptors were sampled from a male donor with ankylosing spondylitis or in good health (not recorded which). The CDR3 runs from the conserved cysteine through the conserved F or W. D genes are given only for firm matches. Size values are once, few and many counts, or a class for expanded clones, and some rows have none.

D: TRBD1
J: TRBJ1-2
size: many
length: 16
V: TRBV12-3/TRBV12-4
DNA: TGTGCCAGCAGTTTGTCGGTAGGAACAGGGGCCTATGGCTACACCTTC
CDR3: CASSLSVGTGAYGYTF

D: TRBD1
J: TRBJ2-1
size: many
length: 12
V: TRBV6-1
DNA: TGTGCCAGCGGTCAGGGGGCCGGTGAGCAGTTCTTC
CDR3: CASGQGAGEQFF

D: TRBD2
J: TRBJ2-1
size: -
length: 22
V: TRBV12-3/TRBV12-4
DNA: TGTGCCAGCAGTTTAGAGACTTTGGGACTAGCGGGGGCGAGGGACGCGTACAATGAGCAGTTCTTC
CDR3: CASSLETLGLAGARDAYNEQFF

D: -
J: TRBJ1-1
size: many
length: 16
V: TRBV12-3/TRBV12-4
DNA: TGTGCCAGCAGTTTAGCGCGTCTGGTGGCGGGGACTGAAGCTTTCTTT
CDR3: CASSLARLVAGTEAFF

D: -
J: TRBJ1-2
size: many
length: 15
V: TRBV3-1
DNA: TGTGCCAGCAGCCCCTCCGGGCCCCCAGGACATGGCTACACCTTC
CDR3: CASSPSGPPGHGYTF

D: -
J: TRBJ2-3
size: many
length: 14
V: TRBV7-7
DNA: TGTGCCAGCAGCGAAGAAGTCTCTTCAGATACGCAGTATTTT
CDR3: CASSEEVSSDTQYF

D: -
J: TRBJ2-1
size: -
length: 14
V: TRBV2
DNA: TGTGCCAGCAGTGAAGAGGCCTCCTACAATGAGCAGTTCTTC
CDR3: CASSEEASYNEQFF

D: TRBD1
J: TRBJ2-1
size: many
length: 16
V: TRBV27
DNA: TGTGCCAGCAGTCTTTTGGGGACAGGATTTTGGAATGAGCAGTTCTTC
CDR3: CASSLLGTGFWNEQFF

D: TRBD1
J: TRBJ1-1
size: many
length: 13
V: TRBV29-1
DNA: TGCAGCGCCGGGACAGCCATGAACACTGAAGCTTTCTTT
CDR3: CSAGTAMNTEAFF

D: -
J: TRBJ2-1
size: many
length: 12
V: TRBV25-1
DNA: TGTGCCAGTAGGACAGATTACAATGAGCAGTTCTTC
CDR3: CASRTDYNEQFF

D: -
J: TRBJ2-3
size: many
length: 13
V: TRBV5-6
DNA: TGTGCCAGCAGCGTCAGGTTCACAGATACGCAGTATTTT
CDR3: CASSVRFTDTQYF

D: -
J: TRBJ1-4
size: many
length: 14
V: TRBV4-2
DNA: TGTGCCAGCAGCCCGACTGCAACTAATGAAAAACTGTTTTTT
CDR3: CASSPTATNEKLFF

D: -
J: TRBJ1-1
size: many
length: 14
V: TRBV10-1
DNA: TGCGCCAGCAGTGAACAGGGCATGGGCGCTGAAGCTTTCTTT
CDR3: CASSEQGMGAEAFF

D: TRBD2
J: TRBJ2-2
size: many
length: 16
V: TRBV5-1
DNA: TGCGCCAGCAGCTTTTCTAGCGGTTCGAACACCGGGGAGCTGTTTTTT
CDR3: CASSFSSGSNTGELFF

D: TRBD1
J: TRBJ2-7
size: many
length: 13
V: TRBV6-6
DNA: TGTGCCAGCAGTTACTCGACGGACAGGCTGGCTTACTTC
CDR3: CASSYSTDRLAYF

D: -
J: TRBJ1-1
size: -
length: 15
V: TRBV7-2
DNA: TGTGCCAGCAGCTTAGGAGGGAAGATGAACACTGAAGCTTTCTTT
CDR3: CASSLGGKMNTEAFF

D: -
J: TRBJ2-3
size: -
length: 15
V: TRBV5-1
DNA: TGCGCCAGCAGCTTACCGGGACGCAACACAGCTACGCAGTATTTT
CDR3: CASSLPGRNTATQYF

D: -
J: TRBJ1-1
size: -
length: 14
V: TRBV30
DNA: TGTGCCTGGAGTGCTCGGTGGATGAACACTGAAGCTTTCTTT
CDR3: CAWSARWMNTEAFF

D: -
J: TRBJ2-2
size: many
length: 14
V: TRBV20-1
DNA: TGCAGTGCTAGCCCCGCCAGGGAGGCCGGGGAGCTGTTTTTT
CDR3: CSASPAREAGELFF

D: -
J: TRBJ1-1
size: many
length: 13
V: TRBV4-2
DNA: TGTGCCAGCAGCCAAGATATGGGAACTGAAGCTTTCTTT
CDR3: CASSQDMGTEAFF

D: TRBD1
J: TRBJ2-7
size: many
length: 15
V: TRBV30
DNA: TGTGCCTGGAGGCTAACCGGGACAGGCTCCTACGAGCAGTACTTC
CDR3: CAWRLTGTGSYEQYF

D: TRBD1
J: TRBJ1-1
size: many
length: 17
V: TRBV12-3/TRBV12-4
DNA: TGTGCCAGCAGTTTGGGGGGACAGGGAACCTCGAACACTGAAGCTTTCTTT
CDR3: CASSLGGQGTSNTEAFF

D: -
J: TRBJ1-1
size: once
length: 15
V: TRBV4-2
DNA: TGTGCCAGCAGACTAAGGCAGGGACTTAACACTGAAGCTTTCTTT
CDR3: CASRLRQGLNTEAFF

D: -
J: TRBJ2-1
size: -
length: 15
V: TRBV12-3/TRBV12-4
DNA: TGTGCCAGCAGTCTAGGGGAATGGAGATACAATGAGCAGTTCTTC
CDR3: CASSLGEWRYNEQFF

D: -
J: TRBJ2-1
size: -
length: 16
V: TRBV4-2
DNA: TGTGCCAGCAGCCAAGTATTTCACTCTACCTACAATGAGCAGTTCTTC
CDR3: CASSQVFHSTYNEQFF

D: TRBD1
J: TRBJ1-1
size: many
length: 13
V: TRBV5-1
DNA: TGCGCCAGCAGCTTGCTGACAGGGCAGGAGGCTTTCTTT
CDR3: CASSLLTGQEAFF

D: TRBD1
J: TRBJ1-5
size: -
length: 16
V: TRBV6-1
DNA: TGTACCAGCAGCGCTTCTCAGGGGGCTCCCTCCCAGCCCCAGCATTTT
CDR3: CTSSASQGAPSQPQHF

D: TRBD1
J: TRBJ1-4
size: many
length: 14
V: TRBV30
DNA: TGTGCCTGGGGGGATGGACAGGGGATTGAAAAACTGTTTTTT
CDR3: CAWGDGQGIEKLFF

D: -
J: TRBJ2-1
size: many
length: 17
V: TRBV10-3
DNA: TGTGCCATCAGTGAGTCGGGGTTAGCTAGCTCCTACAATGAGCAGTTCTTC
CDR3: CAISESGLASSYNEQFF

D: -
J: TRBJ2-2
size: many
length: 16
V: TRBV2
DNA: TGTGCCAGCAGTGAATTTCGGGGCGCGGGGACCGGGGAGCTGTTTTTT
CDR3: CASSEFRGAGTGELFF

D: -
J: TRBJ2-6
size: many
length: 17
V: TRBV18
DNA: TGTGCCAGCTCCGATAGGACTCGGTACTCTGGGGCCAACGTCCTGACTTTC
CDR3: CASSDRTRYSGANVLTF

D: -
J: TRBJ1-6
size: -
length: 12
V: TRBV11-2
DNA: TGTGCCAGCAGCCCGCGGGGTTCACCCCTCCACTTT
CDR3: CASSPRGSPLHF

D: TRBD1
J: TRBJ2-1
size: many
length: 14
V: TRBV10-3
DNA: TGTGCCATCAGGGGACAGGGAGAATACAATGAGCAGTTCTTC
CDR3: CAIRGQGEYNEQFF

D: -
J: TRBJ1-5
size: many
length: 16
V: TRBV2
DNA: TGTGCCAGCAGTCAAACCCGGGCCCTTAGCAATCAGCCCCAGCATTTT
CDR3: CASSQTRALSNQPQHF

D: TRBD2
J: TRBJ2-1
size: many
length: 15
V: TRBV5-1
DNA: TGCGCCAGCAGCCCCACAGCGGGGGTCTACAATGAGCAGTTCTTC
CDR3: CASSPTAGVYNEQFF

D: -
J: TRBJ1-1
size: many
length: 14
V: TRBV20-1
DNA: TGCAGTGCTAGAGATTTGACAGAACACGCGGCAGCTTTCTTT
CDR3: CSARDLTEHAAAFF

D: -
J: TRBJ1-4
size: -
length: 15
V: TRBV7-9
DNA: TGTGCCAGCAGCCTCGGGACGCCAACTAATGAAAAACTGTTTTTT
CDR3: CASSLGTPTNEKLFF

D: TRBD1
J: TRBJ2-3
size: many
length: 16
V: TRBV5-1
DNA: TGCGCCAGCAGCTCCCTCCGGGACAGAGGCACAGATACGCAGTATTTT
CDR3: CASSSLRDRGTDTQYF

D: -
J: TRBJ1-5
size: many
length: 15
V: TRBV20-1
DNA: TGCAGTGCTAGAGATGACCAGAGAGGCAATCAGCCCCAGCATTTT
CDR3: CSARDDQRGNQPQHF

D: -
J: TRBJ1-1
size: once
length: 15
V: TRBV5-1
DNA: TGCGCCAGCAGCTCCCGCCGGCCCTTAGGCAGTGAAGCTTTCTTT
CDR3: CASSSRRPLGSEAFF

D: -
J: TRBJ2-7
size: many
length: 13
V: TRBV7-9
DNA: TGTGCCAGCAGCTTGGACCCGGAAGGCGAGCAGTACTTC
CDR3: CASSLDPEGEQYF

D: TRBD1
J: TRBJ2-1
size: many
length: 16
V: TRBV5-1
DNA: TGCGCCAGCAGCCCTACCCCGACAGGGGGCTACAATGAGCAGTTCTTC
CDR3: CASSPTPTGGYNEQFF

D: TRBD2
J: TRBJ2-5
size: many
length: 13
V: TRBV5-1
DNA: TGCGCCAGCAGAGCGGGAGGAGGAGAGACCCAGTACTTC
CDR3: CASRAGGGETQYF

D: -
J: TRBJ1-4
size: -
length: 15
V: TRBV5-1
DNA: TGCGCCAGCAGCTTGGGAGTCGGGGGAGGTGAAAAACTGTTTTTT
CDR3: CASSLGVGGGEKLFF

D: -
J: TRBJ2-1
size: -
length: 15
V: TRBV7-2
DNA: TGTGCCAGCAGCTGGGGGTATCTTAGCGCCAATGAGCAGTTCTTC
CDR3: CASSWGYLSANEQFF

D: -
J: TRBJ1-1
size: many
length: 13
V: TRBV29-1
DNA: TGCAGCGTTGCTAAACAGGGGAACACTGAAGCTTTCTTT
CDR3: CSVAKQGNTEAFF

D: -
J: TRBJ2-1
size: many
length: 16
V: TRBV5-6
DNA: TGTGCCAGCAGCTTGGTCCCTCTTCCCTTCTACAATGAGCAGTTCTTC
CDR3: CASSLVPLPFYNEQFF

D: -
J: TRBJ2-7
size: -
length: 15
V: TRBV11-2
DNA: TGTGCCAGCAGCTTAGGGTCCGTCTTCTACTACGAGCAGTACTTC
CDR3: CASSLGSVFYYEQYF

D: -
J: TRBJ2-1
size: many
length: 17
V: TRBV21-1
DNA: TGTGCCAGCAGCAAAGGACAAGGGACTACCGCTTACAATGAGCAGTTCTTC
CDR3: CASSKGQGTTAYNEQFF

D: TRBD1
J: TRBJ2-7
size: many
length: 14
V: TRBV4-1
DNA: TGCGCCAGCAGCCAAGGGGACAGGGCTTACGAGCAGTACTTC
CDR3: CASSQGDRAYEQYF